The sequence of this TCR beta chain was determined in a study of T cell responses to AZD1222 COVID-19 vaccine. Sequencing was performed with immunoSEQ multiplex PCR; in TCRdb, only in-frame clones are kept and a portion is missing. This repertoire shows about 180,000 clones, roughly nine tenths found once; its top ten account for roughly 1.7%. The length of the CDR3 is 13 residues. The TCR was taken from an adult in good health. The sample was peripheral blood, taken on day 0 of AZD1222 vaccination. The gene calls are TRBV21-1 and TRBJ1-1; TRBD1 is the table's D call and was not checked against the DNA. TRBV21-1 is annotated as a pseudogene. The CDR3 is CARLQAPNTEAFF. The CDR3 nucleotides are TGTGCCAGGTTACAGGCCCCGAACACTGAAGCTTTCTTT.